These T cell receptor beta chains were read from a single sample in a study of technical replicates of blood from several donors. Profiled with immunoSEQ multiplex PCR; TCRdb holds only in-frame clones, not every one. The sample includes 100,000 or so clones, just over 95% of them seen just once. The sample taken for sequencing was T cells isolated from PBMCs. The receptors stem from a human donor in good health. CDR3s include the opening cysteine and the closing phenylalanine or tryptophan. The D gene is left open where the match is weak. Some rows have no size entry. The others give once, few or many, or a class for an expanded clone.

cdr3_aa | cdr3_nt | j_call | clone_size | v_call | d_call
CASSLAGANTGELFF | TGTGCCAGCAGCTTAGCGGGGGCGAACACCGGGGAGCTGTTTTTT | TRBJ2-2 | NA | TRBV6-5 | TRBD2
CASGRQGASQPQHF | TGTGCCAGTGGAAGACAGGGGGCTAGTCAGCCCCAGCATTTT | TRBJ1-5 | NA | TRBV7-9 | TRBD1
CASRSGTDTQYF | TGTGCCAGCCGCTCAGGGACAGATACGCAGTATTTT | TRBJ2-3 | NA | TRBV6-5 | NA
CASRQGPAGVSGELFF | TGCGCCAGCCGCCAAGGTCCAGCGGGAGTTTCCGGGGAGCTGTTTTTT | TRBJ2-2 | NA | TRBV4-1 | TRBD2
CATLDRPYGYTF | TGTGCCACCCTCGACAGGCCCTATGGCTACACCTTC | TRBJ1-2 | NA | TRBV6-1 | NA
CASSTRQGLFGYTF | TGTGCCAGCAGCACTCGACAGGGGCTGTTTGGCTACACCTTC | TRBJ1-2 | NA | TRBV7-9 | TRBD1
CASSLGQGLSNTGELFF | TGTGCCAGCAGTTTGGGACAGGGGCTATCGAACACCGGGGAGCTGTTTTTT | TRBJ2-2 | NA | TRBV27 | TRBD1
CASSLDREKAFF | TGTGCCAGCAGCTTAGACAGGGAAAAAGCTTTCTTT | TRBJ1-1 | NA | TRBV5-4 | TRBD1
CASSMEKQETGYTF | TGCGCCAGCAGCATGGAAAAACAGGAAACTGGCTACACCTTC | TRBJ1-2 | NA | TRBV5-1 | NA
CASSQTEDYGYTF | TGTGCCAGCAGCCAAACTGAGGACTATGGCTACACCTTC | TRBJ1-2 | NA | TRBV14 | NA
CASSSTFGGPGNTIYF | TGTGCCAGCAGCTCCACCTTCGGGGGACCTGGAAACACCATATATTTT | TRBJ1-3 | NA | TRBV11-2 | NA
CASSWLTSSGFREETQYF | TGTGCCAGCAGTTGGCTCACCTCTAGCGGGTTCCGCGAAGAGACCCAGTACTTC | TRBJ2-5 | NA | TRBV28 | TRBD2
CASSQEDRSYTEAFF | TGCGCCAGCAGCCAAGAGGACAGGTCCTACACTGAAGCTTTCTTT | TRBJ1-1 | few | TRBV4-1 | TRBD1
CASSLVSGAGNIQYF | TGCGCCAGCAGCTTGGTTAGCGGGGCGGGAAACATTCAGTACTTC | TRBJ2-4 | NA | TRBV5-1 | TRBD2
CAISVQGAGETQYF | TGTGCCATCAGTGTTCAGGGCGCCGGGGAGACCCAGTACTTC | TRBJ2-5 | NA | TRBV10-3 | NA
CASSLGIGGGFEAFF | TGTGCCAGCAGCTTGGGAATCGGTGGGGGCTTTGAAGCTTTCTTT | TRBJ1-1 | NA | TRBV13 | NA
CASSLLAGVGTSGFNEQFF | TGTGCCAGCAGTTTATTGGCGGGAGTCGGGACTAGCGGCTTTAATGAGCAGTTCTTC | TRBJ2-1 | NA | TRBV27 | TRBD2
CASGTSGGQETQYF | TGTGCCAGCGGGACTAGCGGGGGGCAAGAGACCCAGTACTTC | TRBJ2-5 | NA | TRBV4-2 | TRBD2
CASSLAPPRYSYEQYF | TGCGCCAGCAGTTTAGCCCCCCCCCGGTACTCCTACGAGCAGTACTTC | TRBJ2-7 | NA | TRBV5-1 | NA
CASSLPGQTSSGNTIYF | TGCGCCAGCAGCCTACCGGGACAAACGAGCTCTGGAAACACCATATATTTT | TRBJ1-3 | NA | TRBV4-1 | NA
CASSQANTGGSQPQHF | TGTGCCAGCAGCCAGGCGAATACAGGGGGCAGTCAGCCCCAGCATTTT | TRBJ1-5 | few | TRBV4-2 | TRBD1
CASSLDPGGMNEQFF | TGTGCCAGCAGCTTAGATCCTGGGGGGATGAATGAGCAGTTCTTC | TRBJ2-1 | NA | TRBV11-3 | NA
CASSITALNTEAFF | TGTGCCAGCAGTATAACAGCCCTAAACACTGAAGCTTTCTTT | TRBJ1-1 | NA | TRBV28 | NA
CASSYEGNTGELFF | TGCGCCAGCAGCTACGAGGGGAACACCGGGGAGCTGTTTTTT | TRBJ2-2 | NA | TRBV5-1 | NA
CASRFSDTQYF | TGTGCCAGCAGATTCTCAGATACGCAGTATTTT | TRBJ2-3 | NA | TRBV7-2 | NA
CASSYAGQNSPLHF | TGTGCCAGCAGTTACGCCGGACAGAATTCACCCCTCCACTTT | TRBJ1-6 | NA | TRBV6-6 | NA
CAWTPRADEQFF | TGTGCCTGGACCCCCCGAGCTGATGAGCAGTTCTTC | TRBJ2-1 | NA | TRBV30 | NA
CASSLIQGKGEQYF | TGCGCCAGCAGCCTGATACAGGGAAAAGGCGAGCAGTACTTC | TRBJ2-7 | NA | TRBV4-1 | NA
CASSLSTYNSPLHF | TGCGCCAGCAGCTTAAGCACCTATAATTCACCCCTCCACTTT | TRBJ1-6 | NA | TRBV5-1 | NA
CASSEGAYRGYTF | TGTGCCAGCAGTGAAGGGGCCTATCGGGGCTACACCTTC | TRBJ1-2 | NA | TRBV6-1 | NA
CANARGSGTEAFF | TGTGCCAACGCCAGGGGGTCGGGGACTGAAGCTTTCTTT | TRBJ1-1 | NA | TRBV2 | TRBD1
CASSQDSQGAYNEQFF | TGTGCCAGCAGCCAAGATTCACAGGGCGCCTACAATGAGCAGTTCTTC | TRBJ2-1 | few | TRBV4-2 | NA
CARYREYYGYTF | TGTGCCAGGTATAGGGAGTACTATGGCTACACCTTC | TRBJ1-2 | NA | TRBV19 | NA